The next 17 T cell receptor beta chains were all read from a single sample in a study of memory CD4+ T cells and cytomegalovirus serostatus. The sort gate was single viable CD3+CD4+CD8-CD45RO+ cells for memory CD4+ T cells. Some clones are missing from TCRdb's copy, which holds only in-frame ones; the method was immunoSEQ multiplex PCR. This sample has approximately 65,000 clones; roughly three quarters occur once, and the top ten carry 0.88%. Sample: memory CD4+ T cells from blood. These receptors all stem from an adult in good health and CMV-seronegative.

J is TRBJ2-7 and V is TRBV19; D unclear. V dropped 6 bases and J dropped 0 bases, with 27 bases sitting between them. This CDR3 region has 19 residues. Per the germline V gene, CDR1 is LNHDA and CDR2 is SQIVND (reference sequence). Here the CDR3 reads CASSPRLRTGRHPSYEQYF. For the CDR3, the DNA is TGTGCCAGTAGCCCCAGACTGAGAACGGGCAGACACCCCTCCTACGAGCAGTACTTC.

The chain carries TRBV12-5 and TRBJ2-5; no firm D call. Trimming shortened V by 2 bases and J by 5 bases, and 6 bases separated the two germline ends. Germline V lookup: CDR1 LGHNT, CDR2 FRNRAP. The CDR3 sequence is 12 residues long. Written as DNA, the CDR3 is TGTGCTAGTGGTTTGATATCGGAGACCCAGTACTTC. Encoded protein: CASGLISETQYF.

This clone was seen more than once but under ten times. The chain joins TRBV28 to TRBJ2-3; no definite D call. This CDR3 has 14 amino acids. Trimming took 1 base from V and 7 from J, leaving 12 bases between them. Looked up from germline, CDR1 is MDHEN and CDR2 is SYDVKM. The CDR3 coding sequence is TGTGCCAGCAGTTTATCGACAAACCCAAATACGCAGTATTTT. Its translation is CASSLSTNPNTQYF.

Notes on this clone: One end of the junction is discordant with germline, which a read error may explain. The J gene is TRBJ2-3, the V gene TRBV5-1; TRBD1 is a possible D gene (6 bases). CDR3 length: 14 amino acids. Germline CDR1 reads SGHRS; CDR2 reads YFSETQ. CDR3 DNA sequence: TGCGCCAGCACCTTGACAGGCCGCACAGATACGCAGTATTTT. Translating it yields CASTLTGRTDTQYF.

This chain connects TRBV10-1 to TRBJ2-1, with 10 bases fitting TRBD2. Germline V gene data show CDR1 as WNHNN and CDR2 as SYGVQD (reference sequence). The length of the CDR3 is 17 residues. Unmatched junction bases numbered 9, after V lost 2 bases and J lost 5 bases. DNA of the CDR3: TGCGCCAGCAGTGAGGGGCGTGGACTAGCGGAAAACAATGAGCAGTTCTTC. Residues: CASSEGRGLAENNEQFF.

The chain uses TRBV7-2 and TRBJ2-3, with a tentative D call TRBD2 (5 bases). Germline CDR1 reads SGHTA; CDR2 reads FQGNSA. The CDR3 has 18 amino acids. V dropped 1 base and J dropped 0 bases, with 17 bases sitting between them. This CDR3 is CASSLVRPTTTSTDTQYF. CDR3 nucleotide sequence: TGTGCCAGCAGCTTAGTCCGGCCTACGACTACTAGCACAGATACGCAGTATTTT.

This clone was seen a few times. The chain recombines TRBV6-5 with TRBJ2-6; D uncertain. Trimming removed 2 bases at V and 3 bases at J, with 8 bases between. The CDR3 is made up of 15 amino acids. CDR1 MNHEY and CDR2 SVGAGI come from the germline V gene. The CDR3 loop reads CASSYQRSGANVLTF. CDR3 nucleotides: TGTGCCAGCAGTTACCAAAGGAGTGGGGCCAACGTCCTGACTTTC.

This clone has just a few counts. V gene TRBV15 combines with J gene TRBJ2-3; 7 nucleotides line up with TRBD2. CDR1 and CDR2 from the germline V gene are LNHNV and YYDKDF (reference sequence). The CDR3 has 18 amino acids. V was pared by 2 bases and J by 2 bases, with 13 bases of the junction left unmatched. In DNA, the CDR3 is TGTGCCACCAGCAGACCTAGCGGAAGCCCCGGGCTCACAGATACGCAGTATTTT. It encodes CATSRPSGSPGLTDTQYF. The full variable domain, rest sourced from reference TRBV15 and TRBJ2-3, is DAMVIQNPRYQVTQFGKPVTLSCSQTLNHNVMYWYQQKSSQAPKLLFHYYDKDFNNEADTPDNFQSRRPNTSFCFLDIRSPGLGDTAMYLCATSRPSGSPGLTDTQYFGPGTRLTVL.

This sequence joins TRBV19 and TRBJ2-1, with D perhaps assigned TRBD1 or TRBD2 (5 bases each). The V gene lost 4 bases and the J gene lost 2 bases, with 12 bases spanning the gap. The CDR3 totals 15 residues. Germline assignment: CDR1 LNHDA and CDR2 SQIVND (reference sequence). CDR3 sequence reads: CASSTGTATYNEQFF. CDR3 nucleotide sequence: TGTGCCAGTAGTACCGGGACGGCAACCTACAATGAGCAGTTCTTC.

V usage is TRBV4-2 and J usage is TRBJ2-5; D could derive from TRBD1 or TRBD2 (5 bases each). The germline V gene encodes CDR1 LGHNA and CDR2 YNFKEQ. V gave up 3 bases and J gave up 5 bases, with 13 bases separating them. This CDR3 has 14 amino acids. The CDR3 DNA reads TGTGCCAGCAGCCAGCGAGACAGAGGGGAGACCCAGTACTTC. Its translation is CASSQRDRGETQYF.

CDR3 loop: CASSLYGYGGDAEAFF. Written as DNA, the CDR3 is TGTGCCAGCAGCCTATACGGCTACGGGGGGGACGCTGAAGCTTTCTTT. This chain connects TRBV27 to TRBJ1-1; D perhaps matches TRBD1 (5 bases). Germline CDR1 MNHEY, CDR2 SMNVEV (reference sequence). V lost 6 bases and J lost 6, with 23 bases in between. The CDR3 is 16 amino acids.

As DNA, the CDR3 is TGTGCCAGCAGCTGGGGGCACATAAGGGGCACTGAAGCTTTCTTT. Translated: CASSWGHIRGTEAFF. This chain uses TRBV5-8 with TRBJ1-1, with D perhaps TRBD1 (6 bases). In germline, CDR1 is SGHTS, CDR2 YDEGEE. The CDR3 is 15 residues long. The ends were cut back, 3 bases at V and 4 bases at J, with 16 bases in the middle.

In nucleotides, the CDR3 is TGCAGCGTTGGGACTAGCGGGCAAAGCACAGATACGCAGTATTTT. Its translation: CSVGTSGQSTDTQYF. This chain joins TRBV29-1 and TRBJ2-3, with TRBD2 matching over 11 bases. The CDR3 runs 15 residues. Germline loops: CDR1 SQVTM, CDR2 ANQGSEA. V was pared by 4 bases and J by 0 bases, with 3 bases of the junction left unmatched.

The chain carries TRBV16 and TRBJ1-1; D gene uncertain. Trimming took 2 bases from V and 10 from J, leaving 11 bases between them. CDR1 is KGHSY and CDR2 is FQNENV in the germline V gene. The CDR3 has 12 residues. The CDR3 loop is CASSQRSNLAFF. As DNA, the CDR3 is TGTGCCAGCAGCCAAAGAAGTAATTTAGCTTTCTTT.

This rearrangement joins TRBV2 to TRBJ2-2; 7 nucleotides line up with TRBD1. The CDR3 is made up of 14 amino acids. Losses at the gene ends were 7 bases for V and 2 bases for J; bases not matched to a gene: 4. Germline loops: CDR1 SNHLY, CDR2 FYNNEI. DNA for the CDR3: TGTGCCAGCACCCGGGACAGAAACACCGGGGAGCTGTTTTTT. Its translation is CASTRDRNTGELFF.

This chain links TRBV4-2 with TRBJ1-2, with unresolved D. The CDR3 covers 15 residues. The germline V gene encodes CDR1 LGHNA and CDR2 YNFKEQ. Trimming took 0 bases from V and 5 from J, leaving 13 bases between them. The CDR3, as DNA: TGTGCCAGCAGCCAAGATCTGGTCGCGCGTTATGGCTACACCTTC. Its translation is CASSQDLVARYGYTF.

V is TRBV5-1 and J is TRBJ2-2; TRBD2 agrees at 9 bases. Unmatched junction bases numbered 22, after V lost 4 bases and J lost 6 bases. Germline CDR1 SGHRS, CDR2 YFSETQ. The CDR3 consists of 20 residues. CDR3 DNA sequence: TGCGCCAGCAGCGTGCTTTATAGCGGGAGTTCAACAATTCAGGCCGGGGAGCTGTTTTTT. As protein: CASSVLYSGSSTIQAGELFF. The full variable domain, in which reference TRBV5-1 and TRBJ2-2 provide the parts outside the CDR3, is KAGVTQTPRYLIKTRGQQVTLSCSPISGHRSVSWYQQTPGQGLQFLFEYFSETQRNKGNFPGRFSGRQFSNSRSEMNVSTLELGDSALYLCASSVLYSGSSTIQAGELFFGEGSRLTVL.